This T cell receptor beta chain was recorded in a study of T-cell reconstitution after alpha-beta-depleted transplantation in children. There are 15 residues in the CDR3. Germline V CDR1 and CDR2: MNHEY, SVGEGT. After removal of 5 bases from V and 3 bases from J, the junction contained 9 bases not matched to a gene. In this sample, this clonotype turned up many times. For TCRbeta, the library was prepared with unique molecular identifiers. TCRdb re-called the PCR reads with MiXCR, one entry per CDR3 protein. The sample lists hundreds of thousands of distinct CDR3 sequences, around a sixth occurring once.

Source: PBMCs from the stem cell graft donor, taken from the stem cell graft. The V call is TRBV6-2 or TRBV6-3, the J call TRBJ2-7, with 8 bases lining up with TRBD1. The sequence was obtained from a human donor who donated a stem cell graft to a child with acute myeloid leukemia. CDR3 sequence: CASSRVGDRNYEQYF. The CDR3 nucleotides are TGTGCCAGCAGTAGGGTTGGGGACAGGAACTACGAGCAGTACTTC.